This T cell receptor (beta chain) was identified during a study of blood T cell repertoires in COVID-19. Study as a whole: Spain, Italy and the United States supplied samples that represented acute and convalescent COVID-19.

TCRdb keeps only in-frame clones here, not all; method: immunoSEQ multiplex PCR. The sample carries about 220,000 clones, over 75% recorded once. CDR3 length: 14 amino acids. V was cut by 6 bases and J by 2 bases, with 10 bases left in between. CDR1 MDHEN and CDR2 SYDVKM come from the germline V gene. Cohorts were assigned according to the clinical history that participants reported. What was sequenced was PBMCs or T cells enriched from blood (not recorded which). The rearrangement links TRBV28 to TRBJ2-2, with D possibly matching TRBD1 (6 bases). This sequence originates from a woman aged 18-30 years in a cohort exposed to, infected with or recovered from COVID-19 (not recorded which). The CDR3 region is CASRTGINTGELFF. The CDR3, as DNA: TGTGCCAGCAGAACAGGGATTAACACCGGGGAGCTGTTTTTT.